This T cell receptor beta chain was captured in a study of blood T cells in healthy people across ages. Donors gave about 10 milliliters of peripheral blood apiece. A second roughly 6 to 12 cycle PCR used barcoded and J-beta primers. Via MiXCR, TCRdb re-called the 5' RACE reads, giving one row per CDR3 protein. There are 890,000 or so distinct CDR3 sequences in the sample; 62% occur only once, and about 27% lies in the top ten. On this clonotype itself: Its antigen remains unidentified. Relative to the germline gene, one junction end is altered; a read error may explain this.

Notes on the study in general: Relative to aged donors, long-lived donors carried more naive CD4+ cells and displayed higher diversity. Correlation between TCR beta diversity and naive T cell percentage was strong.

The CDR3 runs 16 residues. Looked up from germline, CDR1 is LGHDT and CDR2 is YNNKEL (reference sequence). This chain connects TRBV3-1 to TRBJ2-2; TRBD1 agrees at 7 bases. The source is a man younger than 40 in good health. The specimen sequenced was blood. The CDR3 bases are TGTGCCAGCAGCCGACAGACAGGGCCGAACGCCGGGGAGCTGTTTTTT. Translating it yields CASSRQTGPNAGELFF.